This entry is about one T cell receptor beta chain. Antigen: not known. TCRdb re-called the reads with MiXCR, one entry per CDR3 protein. The sample holds about 280,000 distinct CDR3 sequences; about 20% are singletons and the top ten take roughly a fifth. The germline CDR1 and CDR2 sequences are MNHEY and SVGEGT. The CDR3 is 17 amino acids. V lost 2 bases to trimming and J lost 0 bases, with 17 bases between them. These data belong to a study of T cell repertoires in cytomegalovirus infection. Whole-study context: Recently identified HLA-C-restricted CMV epitopes were among the peptides used. CMV infection plus the matching HLA type was flagged by public TCR beta signatures. Findings of the study overall: HLA-C-restricted CMV-specific TCR beta clonotypes prevailed in the ex vivo response. Carriage of CMV together with the relevant HLA was identifiable through cumulative public TCR beta family frequency.

The V call is TRBV6-2 or TRBV6-3, the J call TRBJ2-7, with no clear D. The sequenced sample was cultured PBMCs, obtained from culture after CMV antigen stimulation. The TCR comes from a human donor in good health (CMV status not recorded). Some clones in this sample may be carry-over from other donors' samples. CDR3 bases: TGTGCCAGCAGTTACCAACCATTTGGACCTTCCTCCTACGAGCAGTACGTC. It encodes CASSYQPFGPSSYEQYV.